A selection of T cell receptor beta chains follows, all from one sample in a study of T cell repertoires in cytomegalovirus infection. No antigen has been assigned to these receptors. Each CDR3 protein gets one entry after TCRdb re-called the reads with MiXCR. The table lists roughly 990,000 distinct CDR3 sequences, around 31% of them singletons. This material consisted of cultured CD8+ T cells from PBMCs, taken from culture after CMV antigen stimulation. All receptors come from a human donor in good health (CMV status not recorded). Some clones in this sample may be carry-over from other donors' samples. Both conserved end residues are part of each CDR3. The order of the fields is clone size, V gene, D gene, J gene, CDR3 DNA, CDR3 protein. D genes are given only for firm matches. Clone size appears in some rows only: once, few, many, or a class for an expanded clone.

NA	TRBV4-2	TRBD2	TRBJ2-4	TGTGCCAGCAGCCAAGACGCAGCGGGGAGGTACATTCAGTACTTC	CASSQDAAGRYIQYF
NA	TRBV12-3/TRBV12-4	TRBD1	TRBJ2-4	TGTGCCAGCAGTTTGCGGCAGGGGGTGCACTTC	CASSLRQGVHF
NA	TRBV27	NA	TRBJ1-1	TGTGCCAGCAGTTTATCCGAGGACACTGAAGCTTTCTTT	CASSLSEDTEAFF
few	TRBV6-2/TRBV6-3	NA	TRBJ2-5	TGTGCCAGCAGTTATCCGTCCCAAGAGACCCAGTACTTC	CASSYPSQETQYF
few	TRBV4-1	NA	TRBJ2-7	TGCGCCAGCAGCCAAGTGGGTGCAACTCCTACCTACGAGCAGTACTTC	CASSQVGATPTYEQYF
many	TRBV7-8	NA	TRBJ1-4	TGTGCCAGCAGATCCGGGACCTTAAGGCAAAAACTGTTTTTT	CASRSGTLRQKLFF
few	TRBV28	NA	TRBJ1-6	TGTGCCAGCAGTTTTCCAGGGGAGAACTCACCCCTCCACTTT	CASSFPGENSPLHF
NA	TRBV7-9	TRBD1	TRBJ2-1	TGTGCCAGCAGCTTAGAGAGGTACAGGGGTTACAATGAGCAGTTCTTC	CASSLERYRGYNEQFF
few	TRBV10-3	NA	TRBJ2-3	TGTGCCATCAGTGAATCGGACAGTGCAACGCAGTATTTT	CAISESDSATQYF
NA	TRBV5-3	NA	TRBJ1-4	TGTGCCAGCAGCGTGAGGGGAGTTGCAACTAATGAAAAACTGTTTTTT	CASSVRGVATNEKLFF
NA	TRBV18	NA	TRBJ2-2	TGTGCCAGCTCACCACCATTCGAAGGGACCGGGGAGCTGTTTTTT	CASSPPFEGTGELFF
NA	TRBV7-9	NA	TRBJ1-1	TGTACCAGAATCCTTGCGGGACACAAGAACACTGAAGCTTTCTTT	CTRILAGHKNTEAFF
few	TRBV27	NA	TRBJ1-5	TGTGCCAGCAGTTTAAAGGCTGGCCCGCTCAATCAGCCCCAGCATTTT	CASSLKAGPLNQPQHF
few	TRBV6-2/TRBV6-3	NA	TRBJ2-6	TGTGCCAGCACCCCGGGGGGGGCCAACGTCCTGACTTTC	CASTPGGANVLTF
NA	TRBV6-5	NA	TRBJ1-1	TGTGCCAGCAGTTACTGGAGTGACACTGAAGCTTTCTTT	CASSYWSDTEAFF
few	TRBV19	TRBD1	TRBJ2-7	TGTGCCAGTAGTTTCGCAGGGGGAACGTCCTACGAGCAGTACTTC	CASSFAGGTSYEQYF
few	TRBV6-5	NA	TRBJ1-1	TGTGCCAGCAGTTATGTGTCTGAAGCTTTCTTT	CASSYVSEAFF
NA	TRBV19	NA	TRBJ2-7	TGTGCCAGTAGTATAGAGGGTACATCTTACGAGCAGTACTTC	CASSIEGTSYEQYF
NA	TRBV4-1	TRBD1	TRBJ1-1	TGCGCCAGCAGCCAACCCGGGACAGACCGCGCTGAAGCTTTCTTT	CASSQPGTDRAEAFF
few	TRBV7-3	NA	TRBJ2-1	TGTGCCAGCAACCATCTGCGGAGGGGGCCCTTGGATGAGCAGTTCTTC	CASNHLRRGPLDEQFF
few	TRBV28	TRBD1	TRBJ1-1	TGTGCCATTTGGGGGCCGGGACAGGGGGCACCGAACACTGAAGCTTTCTTT	CAIWGPGQGAPNTEAFF
many	TRBV7-8	NA	TRBJ1-6	TGTGCCAGCAGCTTACGGGGGTTTCATAATTCACCCCTCCACTTT	CASSLRGFHNSPLHF
many	TRBV7-2	TRBD1	TRBJ2-3	TGTGCCAGCAGCTTACCCTTCTGGACAGGGGGATCAGATACGCAGTATTTT	CASSLPFWTGGSDTQYF
few	TRBV5-8	NA	TRBJ2-4	TGTGCCAGCAGCTTGGCCTCCAGGGCGGGTGGCATTCAGTACTTC	CASSLASRAGGIQYF
NA	TRBV9	NA	TRBJ1-2	TGTGCCAGCAGCCCCCCCAGAGTCGGTGGGCTCGGCTATGGCTACACCTTC	CASSPPRVGGLGYGYTF
many	TRBV12-3/TRBV12-4	TRBD1	TRBJ2-3	TGTGCCAGCAGTTCTGACAGGGTCGGAGATACGCAGTATTTT	CASSSDRVGDTQYF
NA	TRBV6-1	NA	TRBJ2-2	TGTGCCAGCAGTGAAGTTGGTACCGGGGAGCTGTTTTTT	CASSEVGTGELFF
NA	TRBV6-6	NA	TRBJ2-1	TGTGCCAGCAGTTACTCGGTTTCCCGTGAGCAGTTCTTC	CASSYSVSREQFF
NA	TRBV2	NA	TRBJ2-5	TGTGCCAGCAGTGGACGACCCCGAAAAGAGACCCAGTACTTC	CASSGRPRKETQYF
NA	TRBV2	TRBD1	TRBJ2-5	TGTGCCAGCAGTGCAAAGCGAACGACAGGGGGGCCAGGAGAGACCCAGTACTTC	CASSAKRTTGGPGETQYF
few	TRBV10-2	NA	TRBJ2-5	TGCGCCAGCAGTGGGCCTCCTTGGGCAGGGGTAGAGACCCAGTACTTC	CASSGPPWAGVETQYF
NA	TRBV11-2	TRBD1	TRBJ2-3	TGTGCCAGCAGCTTAGAAGTGGGAAGGGGGCGCAAAGGAGATACGCAGTATTTT	CASSLEVGRGRKGDTQYF
many	TRBV27	TRBD2	TRBJ2-3	TGTGCCAGCAGTCCCCAGACTAGCGGGGGGGCCTCAGATACGCAGTATTTT	CASSPQTSGGASDTQYF
NA	TRBV20-1	TRBD2	TRBJ2-1	TGCAGTGGGACTAGCGGGGATTACAATGAGCAGTTCTTC	CSGTSGDYNEQFF
NA	TRBV27	NA	TRBJ1-2	TGTGCCAGCAGCATTTCGGGGTTTTTTGGCTACACCTTC	CASSISGFFGYTF
NA	TRBV4-1	NA	TRBJ2-6	TGTGCCAGCAGCCAAGGCCCAGGTAAAGTCCTGACTTTC	CASSQGPGKVLTF
many	TRBV14	TRBD1	TRBJ2-1	TGTGCCAGCAGCCATACCGGACAGGGGGCCTACAATGAGCAGTTCTTC	CASSHTGQGAYNEQFF
many	TRBV7-6	NA	TRBJ1-1	TGTGCCAGCAGCTTAGTCGAGGGGGTCCTGAACACTGAAGCTTTCTTT	CASSLVEGVLNTEAFF
NA	TRBV7-8	TRBD1	TRBJ2-7	TGTGCCAGCGCGGGACAGGGGATCTACGAGCAGTACTTC	CASAGQGIYEQYF
NA	TRBV7-6	TRBD1	TRBJ2-6	TGTGCCAGCATCCCCCTACCGGGACAGGGGCCTTTGTCTGGGGCCAACGTCCTGACTTTC	CASIPLPGQGPLSGANVLTF
few	TRBV11-3	TRBD1	TRBJ2-1	TGTGCCAGCAGCTTAGGGCGACAGGGGATTTACAATGAGCAGTTCTTC	CASSLGRQGIYNEQFF
NA	TRBV29-1	TRBD1	TRBJ2-5	TGCAGCGTTGAAGGGGGGACAGGGCAGGAGACCCAGTACTTC	CSVEGGTGQETQYF
NA	TRBV6-2/TRBV6-3	NA	TRBJ1-1	TGTGCCAGCAGTTGGGCCCAGCAGCTGGGCACTGAAGCTTTCTTT	CASSWAQQLGTEAFF
NA	TRBV6-1	NA	TRBJ2-7	TGTGTCGCTTGGGACCCAAATTCTTATACCTACGAGCAGTACTTC	CVAWDPNSYTYEQYF
few	TRBV4-3	TRBD1	TRBJ1-1	TGCGCCAGCAGCCCAGGGACAGGGGGGACCAACACTGAAGCTTTCTTT	CASSPGTGGTNTEAFF
few	TRBV7-9	TRBD1	TRBJ1-4	TGTGCCAGCAGCCCTCCCGAGGGGGCCGGTGAAAAACTGTTTTTT	CASSPPEGAGEKLFF
NA	TRBV7-6	NA	TRBJ1-4	TGTGCCAGCAGCCCGAGGCGGGGAGAAAAACTGTTTTTT	CASSPRRGEKLFF
NA	TRBV7-1	NA	TRBJ2-5	TGTACCAGCAGCCCGCGGCGGGCTAGCCAAGCCCTCCAAGAGACCCAGTACTTC	CTSSPRRASQALQETQYF
NA	TRBV4-1	NA	TRBJ2-7	TGCGCCAGCAGCCAGGTAGGGGTGGGGCCCTACGAGCAGTACTTC	CASSQVGVGPYEQYF
NA	TRBV6-5	NA	TRBJ1-1	TGTGCCAGCAGTTGGGTAGGGGGGGCCGCTGAAGCTTTCTTT	CASSWVGGAAEAFF
few	TRBV6-5	NA	TRBJ2-5	TGTGCCAGCAGCCCAGAGGGGGGGTACCAAGAGACCCAGTACTTC	CASSPEGGYQETQYF
many	TRBV7-6	TRBD1	TRBJ1-5	TGTGCCAGCAGCCAAAGAACAGGGGTATTTAGCAATCAGCCCCAGCATTTT	CASSQRTGVFSNQPQHF
NA	TRBV6-5	TRBD1	TRBJ1-1	TGTGCCAGCAGTTACTCAATTACAGGGGTGAACACTGAAGCTTTCTTT	CASSYSITGVNTEAFF
few	TRBV19	NA	TRBJ2-2	TGTGCCGCTTCCGGCGGGGAGCTGTTTTTT	CAASGGELFF
NA	TRBV10-3	NA	TRBJ2-5	TGTGCCATCAGTGAGGTAAGACGAGGGGGGCCGACGGACCAAGAGACCCAGTACTTC	CAISEVRRGGPTDQETQYF